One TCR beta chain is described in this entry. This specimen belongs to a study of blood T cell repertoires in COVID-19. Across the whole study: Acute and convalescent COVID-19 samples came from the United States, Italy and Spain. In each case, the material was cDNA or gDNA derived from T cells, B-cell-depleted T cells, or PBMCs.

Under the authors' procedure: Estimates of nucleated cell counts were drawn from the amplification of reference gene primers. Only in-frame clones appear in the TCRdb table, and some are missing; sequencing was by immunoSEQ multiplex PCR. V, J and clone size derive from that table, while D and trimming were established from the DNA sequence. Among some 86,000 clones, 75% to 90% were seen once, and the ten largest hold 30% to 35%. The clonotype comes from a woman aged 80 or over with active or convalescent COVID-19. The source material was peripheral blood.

The chain's CDR3 is CASSDGIGGGSYEQYF. The CDR3 region has the DNA TGTGCCAGCAGTGATGGGATCGGGGGGGGTTCCTACGAGCAGTACTTC. The rearrangement links TRBV6-1 to TRBJ2-7, with 8 positions matching TRBD2. The CDR3 is 16 amino acids. The J segment lost 1 base and the V segment lost 3 bases, leaving 8 bases of the junction unmatched. Per the germline V gene, CDR1 is MNHNS and CDR2 is SASEGT.